This T cell receptor (beta chain) was identified during a study of response to subunit inactivated influenza vaccine. The CDR3 is 15 amino acids. Per the germline V gene, CDR1 is KGHSH and CDR2 is LQKENI. V dropped 6 bases and J dropped 4; count of bases not matched to a gene: 12. Points from the study as a whole: Authors suggested seasonal influenza vaccinations each recruit few new T cells.

Comments on this clonotype: What it binds is unknown.

TCRdb redid the calling of the RT-PCR reads with MiXCR, one entry per CDR3 protein. The sample carries about 620,000 distinct CDR3 sequences, 12% recorded once. This sample comprised PBMCs from blood, obtained on the day of vaccination. This clonotype was obtained from a man aged 45-65 years who received an inactivated influenza vaccine. The chain uses TRBV18 and TRBJ2-7, with 7 bases that match TRBD1. CDR3 bases: TGTGCCAGCTCCCCAACCGGGACAGCCTTTTACGAGCAGTACTTC. Protein product: CASSPTGTAFYEQYF. The whole variable domain, filled in from reference TRBV18 and TRBJ2-7, reads NAGVMQNPRHLVRRRGQEARLRCSPMKGHSHVYWYRQLPEEGLKFMVYLQKENIIDESGMPKERFSAEFPKEGPSILRIQQVVRGDSAAYFCASSPTGTAFYEQYFGPGTRLTVT.